This record covers a single TCR beta chain. Antigen: not known. This sample was included in a study of cytomegalovirus exposure and HLA in healthy donors. Study observations and caveats: Most TCR beta V segments were productive about 90% or about 30% of the time in an earlier analysis. The authors reported that TCR beta sequences could predict HLA-A and HLA-B alleles. These predictions were accurate for most subjects in the first cohort. Among TCR beta chains, those listed as cytomegalovirus-associated numbered fewer than 200. TCR beta V- and J-gene trimming, according to a later analysis, was linked to a missense DCLRE1C variant.

PCR employed 60 Vbeta and 13 Jbeta primers. Only in-frame clones appear in the TCRdb table, and some are missing; sequencing was by immunoSEQ multiplex PCR. The sample carries 250,000 to 350,000 clones, roughly 88% recorded once. The CDR3 runs 15 residues. CDR1 is MNHEY and CDR2 is SMNVEV in the germline V gene (reference sequence). V was pared by 2 bases and J by 3 bases, with 14 bases between. Sequencing used PBMCs. The receptor comes from a man aged 40-49 years in good health and CMV-seropositive. The rearrangement uses TRBV27 and TRBJ2-7, with D possibly matching TRBD1 (5 bases). CDR3 loop: CASSLAAGHFYEQYF. The CDR3 DNA is TGTGCCAGCAGTTTAGCGGCAGGGCACTTCTACGAGCAGTACTTC.